Shown below are 29 T cell receptor beta chains from a single sample sequenced in a study of read filtering for tumor transcriptome and immune sequencing. Molecular barcoded adaptors covering alpha/delta and beta/gamma chains were used on around 400 ng RNA. TCRdb independently ran MiXCR on the reads; one entry per CDR3 protein. This sample has 75,000 to 95,000 distinct CDR3 sequences, with 20% to 25% found just once. Sequences were obtained from a population of CD138-negative cells sorted from bone marrow. Source of these receptors: a donor at least 40 years old with multiple myeloma.

This clonotype has ten or more counts. The chain recombines TRBV7-2 with TRBJ2-3; D perhaps matches TRBD1 (6 bases). Trimming stripped 5 bases from V and 3 bases from J, with 12 bases between. The CDR3 consists of 14 residues. CDR1 and CDR2 (germline): SGHTA, FQGNSA. The CDR3 region has the DNA TGTGCCAGCAGCAGACAGGCTCCTACAGATACGCAGTATTTT. This encodes CASSRQAPTDTQYF.

This clonotype was found a few times. A clone one base away is much larger, so this may be a read error. V gene TRBV6-2 or TRBV6-3 combines with J gene TRBJ2-2; the match to TRBD1 covers 8 bases. Germline V gene data show CDR1 as MNHEY and CDR2 as SVGEGT. This CDR3 comprises 15 residues. For the CDR3, the DNA is TGTGCCACTGCGAACGGACAGGGAAACACCGGGGAGCTGTCTTTT. The encoded protein is CATANGQGNTGELSF.

A word on this clonotype: A read error likely explains this, since a far larger clone differs by one base. The conserved phenylalanine or tryptophan is not found at the CDR3 terminus, so this likely reflects a read error. The V and J genes are TRBV6-1 and TRBJ2-1; 10 nucleotides align to TRBD2. CDR3 length: 15 residues. The J segment lost 6 bases and the V segment lost 8 bases, leaving 10 bases of the junction unmatched. The germline gives CDR1 MNHNS, CDR2 SASEGT. CDR3 in amino acids: CASGLLAGSGNEQFL. The CDR3 nucleotides are TGTGCCAGCGGCCTACTAGCGGGGTCTGGCAATGAGCAGTTCCTC.

This clonotype was seen many times. This chain connects TRBV5-1 to TRBJ2-1; D might be TRBD2 (5 bases). CDR1 SGHRS and CDR2 YFSETQ come from the germline V gene. This CDR3 has 14 amino acids. V was clipped by 4 bases and J by 1 base, with 9 bases between them. In nucleotides, the CDR3 is TGCGCCAGCAGCCCGGGAAGGTCCTACAATGAGCAGTTCTTC. This sequence encodes CASSPGRSYNEQFF. Drawing the rest from reference TRBV5-1 and TRBJ2-1, the complete variable domain is KAGVTQTPRYLIKTRGQQVTLSCSPISGHRSVSWYQQTPGQGLQFLFEYFSETQRNKGNFPGRFSGRQFSNSRSEMNVSTLELGDSALYLCASSPGRSYNEQFFGPGTRLTVL.

The CDR3 sequence: CASSFSPGRMNTGELFF. CDR3 bases: TGCGCCAGCAGCTTTTCGCCCGGACGGATGAACACCGGGGAGCTGTTTTTT. This sequence joins TRBV5-1 and TRBJ2-2; D is unresolved. Trimming removed 2 bases from V and 1 base from J, with 15 bases in between. The CDR3 has 17 amino acids. In germline, CDR1 is SGHRS, CDR2 YFSETQ.

Turning to this clonotype: It may be a read error: a sequence one base away is much more abundant. The V gene is TRBV2, the J gene TRBJ2-3; 11 bases agree with TRBD2. CDR1 and CDR2 (germline): SNHLY, FYNNEI. With 4 bases clipped from V and 5 bases from J, the junction kept 17 bases outside the gene matches. The CDR3 contains 19 residues. Here the CDR3 reads CASSVSLAGDPRQQDTQYF. CDR3 bases: TGTGCCAGCAGTGTGTCACTAGCGGGGGACCCCCGACAACAAGATACGCAGTATTTT.

This clonotype came up many times. The chain employs TRBV28 and TRBJ1-1; 12 bases line up with TRBD1. The CDR3 loop spans 20 amino acids. Trimming cost V 4 bases and J 5 bases; bases outside gene matches: 20. CDR1 is MDHEN and CDR2 is SYDVKM in the germline V gene. CDR3 nucleotide sequence: TGTGCCAGCAGTTCAACGGGGATAGCGGGACAGGGGGCTGGGTGGACTGAAGCTTTCTTT. It is translated as CASSSTGIAGQGAGWTEAFF.

This clonotype was counted at least ten times. The chain couples TRBV5-1 to TRBJ1-1; D gene ambiguous. V was pared by 2 bases and J by 2 bases, with 7 bases between. In germline, CDR1 is SGHRS, CDR2 YFSETQ. This CDR3 has 13 amino acids. CDR3 DNA sequence: TGCGCCAGCAGCTTTGACATAAACACTGAAGCTTTCTTT. It translates to CASSFDINTEAFF.

Many counts were recorded for this clonotype. The chain has TRBV5-1 and TRBJ2-7, with a tentative D call TRBD2 (6 bases). The CDR3 spans 14 residues. Germline values: CDR1 SGHRS, CDR2 YFSETQ. Trimming stripped 1 base from V and 6 bases from J, with 14 bases between. CDR3 in amino acids: CASSLQGRGAEQYF. DNA of the CDR3: TGCGCCAGCAGCTTGCAGGGACGCGGGGCCGAGCAGTACTTC.

This clonotype has ten or more counts. The rearrangement uses TRBV10-3 and TRBJ1-1; D is ambiguous. V lost 0 bases and J 7 bases, leaving 12 bases between the germline ends. This CDR3 spans 14 amino acids. CDR1 is ENHRY and CDR2 is SYGVKD in the germline V gene. Here the CDR3 reads CAISESSNGNEAFF. CDR3 DNA: TGTGCCATCAGTGAGTCATCTAACGGTAATGAAGCTTTCTTT.

This clonotype was detected once. A much bigger clone sits one base away, suggesting this may be a read error. The chain uses TRBV5-1 and TRBJ2-1; D gene unclear. CDR3 length: 13 amino acids. Trimming removed 2 bases from V and 8 bases from J, with 11 bases in between. The germline gives CDR1 SGHRS, CDR2 YFSETQ. CDR3: CASSLVLTDEQFF. The CDR3 bases are TGCGCCAGCAGCTTAGTTTTAACCGATGAGCAGTTCTTC.

This clonotype has at least ten counts. The genes are TRBV20-1 and TRBJ1-4; TRBD1 is a possible D gene (5 bases). From germline, CDR1 is DFQATT and CDR2 SNEGSKA (reference sequence). This CDR3 has 14 amino acids. V lost 8 bases and J lost 8, with 21 bases in between. This CDR3 reads CSYGGGTTGEKLFF. The CDR3 DNA reads as TGCAGTTATGGTGGTGGGACGACGGGCGAAAAACTGTTTTTT.

This clonotype was detected ten times or more. The chain joins TRBV5-5 to TRBJ2-1, with D unclear. Germline CDR1 reads SGHKS; CDR2 reads YYEKEE (reference sequence). This CDR3 is built from 14 residues. Trimming removed 1 base at V and 6 bases at J, with 11 bases between. The CDR3 DNA follows: TGTGCCAGCAGCTTGAATTGGGTCGGCAATGAGCAGTTCTTC. This translates into CASSLNWVGNEQFF.

This clonotype was detected many times. This rearrangement joins TRBV3-1 to TRBJ1-2; 12 bases line up with TRBD1. With V trimmed by 3 bases and J by 4 bases, 12 bases remained unmatched. The CDR3 is 18 amino acids. The germline gives CDR1 LGHDT, CDR2 YNNKEL (reference sequence). For the CDR3, the DNA is TGTGCCAGCAGCCAGGCTCCGGGACAGGGGGCCCGCGGCTATGGCTACACCTTC. Amino acid sequence: CASSQAPGQGARGYGYTF.

This clonotype was recorded many times. The CDR3 reads CASSRGTEETQYF. CDR3 bases: TGTGCCAGCAGCCGGGGGACTGAAGAGACCCAGTACTTC. The V gene is TRBV4-2, the J gene TRBJ2-5, with D perhaps TRBD2 (6 bases). The V gene lost 4 bases and the J gene lost 3 bases, with 9 bases spanning the gap. The CDR3 is 13 residues long. Germline V gene data show CDR1 as LGHNA and CDR2 as YNFKEQ.

This clonotype appeared a single time. The genes are TRBV2 and TRBJ2-2; D is possibly TRBD1 (6 bases). Germline CDR1 SNHLY, CDR2 FYNNEI. The CDR3 runs 15 residues. Trimming took off 6 bases at V and 6 bases at J, with 17 bases between the two ends. The CDR3, as DNA: TGTGCCAGCAGGGAGAAAGTAACAGGGTCCGGGGAGCTGTTTTTT. Translated: CASREKVTGSGELFF.

Details on this clonotype: This sequence may be a read error, since a much larger clone differs from it by one base. The chain couples TRBV5-8 to TRBJ2-4; D ambiguous. CDR3 length: 15 residues. Germline CDR1 and CDR2: SGHTS and YDEGEE. The CDR3 DNA reads TGTGCCTGCAGCTCGGGCCAAGGGCCCAAAAACATTCAGTACTTC. Its translation is CACSSGQGPKNIQYF.

This clonotype was seen a handful of times. V is TRBV30 and J is TRBJ2-2; no clear D. The CDR3 has 15 amino acids. CDR1 and CDR2 (germline): GTSNPN, SVGIG (reference sequence). Trimming cost V 2 bases and J 4 bases, with 14 bases left between them. The chain's CDR3 is CAWSPLSRATGELFF. Written as DNA, the CDR3 is TGTGCCTGGAGTCCCCTCAGTAGGGCCACCGGGGAGCTGTTTTTT. The variable domain in full, with the rest retrieved from reference TRBV30 and TRBJ2-2, is SQTIHQWPATLVQPVGSPLSLECTVEGTSNPNLYWYRQAAGRGLQLLFYSVGIGQISSEVPQNLSASRPQDRQFILSSKKLLLSDSGFYLCAWSPLSRATGELFFGEGSRLTVL.

This clonotype was picked up many times. The rearrangement joins TRBV7-9 to TRBJ2-7; TRBD1 matches at 8 bases. The CDR3 has 14 amino acids. Germline V lookup: CDR1 SEHNR, CDR2 FQNEAQ (reference sequence). The trim removed 6 bases at V and 5 bases at J, leaving 9 bases unmatched. CDR3 sequence reads: CASRGQGVDHEQYF. CDR3 coding DNA: TGTGCCAGCAGAGGACAGGGAGTCGACCACGAGCAGTACTTC.

This clonotype was counted at least ten times. For the CDR3, the DNA is TGTGCCAGCAGCCAAGAGACGGCAAGCGGGGAAAAACTGTTTTTT. Translated: CASSQETASGEKLFF. The chain carries TRBV4-2 and TRBJ1-4; D is unresolved. The length of the CDR3 is 15 residues. The V and J ends lost 0 bases and 8 bases respectively, with 13 bases between them. Germline-derived CDR1 and CDR2 are LGHNA and YNFKEQ.

DNA of the CDR3: TGTGCCAGCAGTGAGGAACACGGTCCTAGCAATCAGCCCCAGCATTTT. Amino acid sequence: CASSEEHGPSNQPQHF. V is TRBV6-1 and J is TRBJ1-5; D unclear. Trimming pared 3 bases from V and 0 bases from J, leaving 12 bases between. The CDR3 covers 16 residues. The germline V gene has CDR1 MNHNS and CDR2 SASEGT.

At least ten counts were recorded for this clonotype. The V call is TRBV2, the J call TRBJ2-3; D may be TRBD1 (5 bases). Trimming took 2 bases from V and 1 from J, leaving 10 bases between them. In germline, CDR1 is SNHLY, CDR2 FYNNEI. The CDR3 totals 15 residues. DNA of the CDR3: TGTGCCAGCAGTGAAAGTGGGGCCGGCACAGATACGCAGTATTTT. Its protein product is CASSESGAGTDTQYF.

This clonotype has a count of ten or more. The J gene is TRBJ2-2, the V gene TRBV19; 8 nucleotides match TRBD1. Losses at the gene ends were 3 bases for V and 9 bases for J; bases not matched to a gene: 12. Germline assignment: CDR1 LNHDA and CDR2 SQIVND (reference sequence). This CDR3 has 16 amino acids. For the CDR3, the DNA is TGTGCCAGTAGTATCCCCGGCCAGGGGGCTTCGCGGGAGCTGTTTTTT. Its translation is CASSIPGQGASRELFF.

In this sample, this clonotype turned up many times. V is TRBV6-2 or TRBV6-3 and J is TRBJ1-1; D is possibly TRBD1 (6 bases). Germline V lookup: CDR1 MNHEY, CDR2 SVGEGT. Trimming shortened V by 6 bases and J by 5 bases, and 13 bases separated the two germline ends. This CDR3 has 13 residues. CDR3 coding DNA: TGTGCCAGCAGGCAGGACAGTTCGACTGAAGCTTTCTTT. Translation gives CASRQDSSTEAFF.

In this sample, this clonotype turned up a few times. A much larger clone differs by one base, so this may be a read error. The J gene is TRBJ2-3, the V gene TRBV29-1; D possibly matches TRBD1 or TRBD2 (7 bases each). The CDR3 covers 13 residues. Germline loops: CDR1 SQVTM, CDR2 ANQGSEA. As DNA, the CDR3 is TGCGGCGTCGAGGGAGGGGGCCCAGATACGCAGTATTTT. Encoded protein: CGVEGGGPDTQYF.

Note on this clonotype: An end of the junction differs from the germline gene, which may be a read error. This chain links TRBV6-1 with TRBJ1-2; tentatively, D is TRBD1 (5 bases). CDR1 is MNHNS and CDR2 is SASEGT in the germline V gene. This CDR3 is 13 amino acids long. Written as DNA, the CDR3 is TGTGCCAGCAGCGCTGACAGAAACTATGGCCACACCTTC. Translating it yields CASSADRNYGHTF.

The table lists this clonotype with many counts. This rearrangement joins TRBV9 to TRBJ2-3; 9 nucleotides match TRBD2. Germline V lookup: CDR1 SGDLS, CDR2 YYNGEE. J gave up 4 bases and V 5 bases, and 5 bases lay outside the gene matches. The CDR3 runs 14 residues. As DNA, the CDR3 is TGTGCCAGCAGTGGGACTAGCTCGTCAGATACGCAGTATTTT. Its translation is CASSGTSSSDTQYF.

In this sample, this clonotype turned up many times. The chain combines TRBV5-1 with TRBJ2-3, with D perhaps matching TRBD1 (6 bases). This CDR3 spans 17 amino acids. Trimming removed 2 bases at V and 0 bases at J, with 16 bases between. Germline values: CDR1 SGHRS, CDR2 YFSETQ. The CDR3 is CASSFSLGAGSTDTQYF. As DNA, the CDR3 is TGCGCCAGCAGCTTTTCGTTGGGGGCAGGAAGCACAGATACGCAGTATTTT.

Many counts were recorded for this clonotype. The J gene is TRBJ2-5, the V gene TRBV5-1; possible D gene TRBD2, 6 bases. Trimming removed 6 bases from V and 4 bases from J, with 10 bases in between. Germline CDR1 reads SGHRS; CDR2 reads YFSETQ. The CDR3 has 12 amino acids. The CDR3 DNA sequence: TGCGCCAGCAAGGAGGGTACAGAGACCCAGTACTTC. Its protein is CASKEGTETQYF.